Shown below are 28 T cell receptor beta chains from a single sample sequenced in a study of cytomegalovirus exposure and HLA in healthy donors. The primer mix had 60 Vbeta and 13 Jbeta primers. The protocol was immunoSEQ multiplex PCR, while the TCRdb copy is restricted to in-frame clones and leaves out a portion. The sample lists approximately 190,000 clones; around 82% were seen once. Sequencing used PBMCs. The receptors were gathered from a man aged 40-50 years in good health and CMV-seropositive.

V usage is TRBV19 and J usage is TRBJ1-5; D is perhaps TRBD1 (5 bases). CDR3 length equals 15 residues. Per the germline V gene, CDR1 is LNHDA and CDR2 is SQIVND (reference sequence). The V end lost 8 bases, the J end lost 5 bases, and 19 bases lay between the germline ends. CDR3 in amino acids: CASGGTGGFDQPQHF. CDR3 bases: TGTGCCAGTGGAGGGACCGGTGGTTTCGATCAGCCCCAGCATTTT.

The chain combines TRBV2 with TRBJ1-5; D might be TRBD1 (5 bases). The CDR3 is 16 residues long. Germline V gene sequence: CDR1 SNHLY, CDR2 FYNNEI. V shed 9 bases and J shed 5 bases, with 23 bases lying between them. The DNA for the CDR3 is TGTGCCAGTCAGCTTCAGGGAGGGTGGGGCTATCAGCCCCAGCATTTT. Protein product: CASQLQGGWGYQPQHF.

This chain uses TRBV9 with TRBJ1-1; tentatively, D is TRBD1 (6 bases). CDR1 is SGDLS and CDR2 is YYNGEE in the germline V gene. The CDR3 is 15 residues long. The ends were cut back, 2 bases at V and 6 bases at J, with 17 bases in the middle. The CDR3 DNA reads TGTGCCAGCAGCGTCGAACCCACAGGGCCTGCTGAAGCTTTCTTT. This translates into CASSVEPTGPAEAFF.

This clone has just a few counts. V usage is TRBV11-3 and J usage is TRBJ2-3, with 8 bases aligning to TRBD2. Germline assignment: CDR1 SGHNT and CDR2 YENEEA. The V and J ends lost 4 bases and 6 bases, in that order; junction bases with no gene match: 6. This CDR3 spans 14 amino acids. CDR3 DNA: TGTGCCAGCAGCTCACCACGGGAGGGGGATACGCAGTATTTT. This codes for CASSSPREGDTQYF.

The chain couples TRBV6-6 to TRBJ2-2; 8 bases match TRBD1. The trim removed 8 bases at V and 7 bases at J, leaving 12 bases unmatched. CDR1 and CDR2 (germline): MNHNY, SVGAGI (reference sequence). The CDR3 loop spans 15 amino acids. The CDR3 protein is CASSTSGGGGGELFF. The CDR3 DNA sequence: TGTGCCAGCTCTACTTCAGGGGGCGGTGGCGGGGAGCTGTTTTTT.

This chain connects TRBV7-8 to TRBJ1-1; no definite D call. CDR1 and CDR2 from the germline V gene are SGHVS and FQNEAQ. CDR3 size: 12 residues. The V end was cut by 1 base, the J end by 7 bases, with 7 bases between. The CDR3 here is CASSLGTSEAFF. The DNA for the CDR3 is TGTGCCAGCAGCTTAGGAACTAGTGAAGCTTTCTTT. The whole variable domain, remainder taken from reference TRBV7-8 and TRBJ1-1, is GAGVSQSPRYKVAKRGQDVALRCDPISGHVSLFWYQQALGQGPEFLTYFQNEAQLDKSGLPSDRFFAERPEGSVSTLKIQRTQQEDSAVYLCASSLGTSEAFFGQGTRLTVV.

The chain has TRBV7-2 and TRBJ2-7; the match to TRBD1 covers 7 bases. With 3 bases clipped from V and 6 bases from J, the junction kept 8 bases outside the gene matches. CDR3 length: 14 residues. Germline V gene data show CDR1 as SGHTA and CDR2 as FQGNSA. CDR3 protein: CASSFRQGVSEQYF. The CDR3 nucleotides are TGTGCCAGCAGCTTCCGACAGGGAGTGAGCGAGCAGTACTTC.

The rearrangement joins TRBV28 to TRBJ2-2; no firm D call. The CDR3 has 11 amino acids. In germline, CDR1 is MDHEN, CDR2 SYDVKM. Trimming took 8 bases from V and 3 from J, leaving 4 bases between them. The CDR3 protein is CASSYTGELFF. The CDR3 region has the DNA TGTGCCAGCTCCTACACCGGGGAGCTGTTTTTT.

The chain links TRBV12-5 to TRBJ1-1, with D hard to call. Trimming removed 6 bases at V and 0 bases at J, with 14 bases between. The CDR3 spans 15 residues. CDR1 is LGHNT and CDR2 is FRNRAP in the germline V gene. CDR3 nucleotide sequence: TGTGCTAGTGGCCTAACCCGACAAATGAACACTGAAGCTTTCTTT. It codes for CASGLTRQMNTEAFF. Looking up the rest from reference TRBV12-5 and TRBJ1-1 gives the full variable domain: DARVTQTPRHKVTEMGQEVTMRCQPILGHNTVFWYRQTMMQGLELLAYFRNRAPLDDSGMPKDRFSAEMPDATLATLKIQPSEPRDSAVYFCASGLTRQMNTEAFFGQGTRLTVV.

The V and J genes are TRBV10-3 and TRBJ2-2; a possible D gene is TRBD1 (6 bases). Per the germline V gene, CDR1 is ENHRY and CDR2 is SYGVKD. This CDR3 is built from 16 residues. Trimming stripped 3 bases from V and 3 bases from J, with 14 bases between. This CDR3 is CAISDPPGHYTGELFF. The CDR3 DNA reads TGTGCCATCAGTGATCCGCCGGGACATTACACCGGGGAGCTGTTTTTT.

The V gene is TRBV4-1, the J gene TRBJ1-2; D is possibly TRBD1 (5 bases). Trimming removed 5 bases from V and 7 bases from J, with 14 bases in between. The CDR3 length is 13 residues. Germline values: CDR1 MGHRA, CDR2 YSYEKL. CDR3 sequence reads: CASSALGGGGYTF. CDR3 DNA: TGCGCCAGCAGCGCACTGGGGGGTGGTGGCTACACCTTC.

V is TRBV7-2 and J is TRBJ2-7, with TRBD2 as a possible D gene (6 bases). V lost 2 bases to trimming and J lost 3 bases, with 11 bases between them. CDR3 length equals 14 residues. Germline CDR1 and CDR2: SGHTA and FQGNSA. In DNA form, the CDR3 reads TGTGCCAGCAGCTTACGGGCGGGAATCTACGAGCAGTACTTC. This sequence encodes CASSLRAGIYEQYF.

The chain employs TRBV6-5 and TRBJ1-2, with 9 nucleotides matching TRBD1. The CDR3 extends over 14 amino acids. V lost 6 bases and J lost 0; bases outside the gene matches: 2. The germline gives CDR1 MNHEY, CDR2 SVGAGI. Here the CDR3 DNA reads TGTGCCAGCAGCGACAGGGGGTCTAACTATGGCTACACCTTC. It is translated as CASSDRGSNYGYTF.

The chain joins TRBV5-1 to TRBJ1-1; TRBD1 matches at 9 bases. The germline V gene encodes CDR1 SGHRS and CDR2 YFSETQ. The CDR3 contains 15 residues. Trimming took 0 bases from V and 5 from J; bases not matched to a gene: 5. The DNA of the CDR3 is TGCGCCAGCAGCTTGGGAGGGACAGGGTATACTGAAGCTTTCTTT. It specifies CASSLGGTGYTEAFF.

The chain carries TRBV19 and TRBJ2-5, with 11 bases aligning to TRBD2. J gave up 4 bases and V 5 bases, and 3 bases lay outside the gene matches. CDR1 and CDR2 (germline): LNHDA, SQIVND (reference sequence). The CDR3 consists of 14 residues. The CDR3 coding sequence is TGTGCCAGTAGTGGGGGACTAGCGGTAGAGACCCAGTACTTC. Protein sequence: CASSGGLAVETQYF.

The CDR3 region is CASRDRSYEQYF. For the CDR3, the DNA is TGTGCCAGCAGGGACAGGTCCTACGAGCAGTACTTC. The chain couples TRBV6-1 to TRBJ2-7, with 7 bases that match TRBD1. The germline gives CDR1 MNHNS, CDR2 SASEGT. The CDR3 runs 12 residues. Trimming took 6 bases from V and 1 from J; bases not matched to a gene: 0.

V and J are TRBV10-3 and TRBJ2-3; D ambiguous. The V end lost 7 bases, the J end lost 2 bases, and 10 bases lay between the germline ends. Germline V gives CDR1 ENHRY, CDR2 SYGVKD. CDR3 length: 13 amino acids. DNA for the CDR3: TGTGCCATCAAGACGGAGAACACAGATACGCAGTATTTT. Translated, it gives CAIKTENTDTQYF.

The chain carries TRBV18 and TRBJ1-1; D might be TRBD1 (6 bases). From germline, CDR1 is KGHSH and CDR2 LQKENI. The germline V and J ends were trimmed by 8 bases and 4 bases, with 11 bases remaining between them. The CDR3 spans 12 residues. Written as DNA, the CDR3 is TGTGCCAGCGGACAGCGTAGCACTGAAGCTTTCTTT. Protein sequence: CASGQRSTEAFF.

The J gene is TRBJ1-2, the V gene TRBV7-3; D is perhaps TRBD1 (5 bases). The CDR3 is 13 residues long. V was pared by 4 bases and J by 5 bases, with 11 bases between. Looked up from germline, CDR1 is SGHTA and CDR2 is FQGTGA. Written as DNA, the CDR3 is TGTGCCAGCAGCTCCAAAGGGACTTATGGCTACACCTTC. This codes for CASSSKGTYGYTF.

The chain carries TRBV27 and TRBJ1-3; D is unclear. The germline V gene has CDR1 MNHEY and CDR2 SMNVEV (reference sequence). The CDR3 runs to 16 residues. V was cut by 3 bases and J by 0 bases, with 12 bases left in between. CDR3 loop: CASSFGPGSSGNTIYF. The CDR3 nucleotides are TGTGCCAGCAGTTTTGGGCCCGGTAGCTCTGGAAACACCATATATTTT.

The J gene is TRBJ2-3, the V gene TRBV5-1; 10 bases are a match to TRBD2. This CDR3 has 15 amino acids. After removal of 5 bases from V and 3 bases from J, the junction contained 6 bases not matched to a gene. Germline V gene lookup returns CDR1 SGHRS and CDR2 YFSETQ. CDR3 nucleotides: TGCGCCAGCAGTCAAGCGGGAGGGCCAACAGATACGCAGTATTTT. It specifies CASSQAGGPTDTQYF.

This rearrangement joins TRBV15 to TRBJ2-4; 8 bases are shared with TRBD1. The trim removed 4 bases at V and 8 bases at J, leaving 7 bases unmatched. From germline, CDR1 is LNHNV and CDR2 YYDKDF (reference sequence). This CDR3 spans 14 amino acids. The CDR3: CATSTRTGKHIQYF. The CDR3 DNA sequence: TGTGCCACCAGCACACGGACAGGGAAACACATTCAGTACTTC.

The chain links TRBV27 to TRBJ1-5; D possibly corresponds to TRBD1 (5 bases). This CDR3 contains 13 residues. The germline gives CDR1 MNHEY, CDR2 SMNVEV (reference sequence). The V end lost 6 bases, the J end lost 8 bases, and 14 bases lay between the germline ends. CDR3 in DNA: TGTGCCAGCAGGGCAGGGTTAATGGAGCCCCAGCATTTT. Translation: CASRAGLMEPQHF.

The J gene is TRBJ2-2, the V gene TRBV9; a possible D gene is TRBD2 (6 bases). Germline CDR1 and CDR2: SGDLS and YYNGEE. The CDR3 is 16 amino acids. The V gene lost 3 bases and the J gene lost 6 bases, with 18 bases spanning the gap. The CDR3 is CASSEGGGFASGELFF. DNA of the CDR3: TGTGCCAGCAGCGAGGGTGGGGGGTTTGCGTCCGGGGAGCTGTTTTTT.

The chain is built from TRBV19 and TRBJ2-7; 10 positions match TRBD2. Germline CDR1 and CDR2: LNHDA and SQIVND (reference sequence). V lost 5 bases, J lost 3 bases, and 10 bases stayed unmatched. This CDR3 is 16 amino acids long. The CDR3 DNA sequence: TGTGCCAGTAGTCAAGGGGTGTCTAGCGGGAGCTACGAGCAGTACTTC. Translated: CASSQGVSSGSYEQYF.

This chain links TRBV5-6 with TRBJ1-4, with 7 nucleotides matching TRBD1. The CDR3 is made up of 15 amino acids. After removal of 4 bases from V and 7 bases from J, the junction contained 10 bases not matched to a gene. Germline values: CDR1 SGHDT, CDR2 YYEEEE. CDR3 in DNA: TGTGCCAGCAGCCCCGGACAGGCCCGGCGTGAAAAACTGTTTTTT. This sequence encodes CASSPGQARREKLFF.

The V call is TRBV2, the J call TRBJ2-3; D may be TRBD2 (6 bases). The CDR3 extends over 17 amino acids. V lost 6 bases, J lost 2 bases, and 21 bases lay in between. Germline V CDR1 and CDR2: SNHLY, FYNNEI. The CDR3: CASRPGTSSRVTDTQYF. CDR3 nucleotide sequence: TGTGCCAGCAGGCCCGGGACTTCCAGCAGGGTCACAGATACGCAGTATTTT. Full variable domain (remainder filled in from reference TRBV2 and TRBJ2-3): EPEVTQTPSHQVTQMGQEVILRCVPISNHLYFYWYRQILGQKVEFLVSFYNNEISEKSEIFDDQFSVERPDGSNFTLKIRSTKLEDSAMYFCASRPGTSSRVTDTQYFGPGTRLTVL.

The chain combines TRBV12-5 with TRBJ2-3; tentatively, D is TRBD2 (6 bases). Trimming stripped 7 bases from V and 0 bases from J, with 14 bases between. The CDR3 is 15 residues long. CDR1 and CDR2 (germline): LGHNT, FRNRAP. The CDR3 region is CASALSSGSTDTQYF. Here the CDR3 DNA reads TGTGCTAGTGCCCTCAGCAGCGGGAGCACAGATACGCAGTATTTT.